The 9 T cell receptor beta chains in this list originate from one sample, sequenced in a study of blood T cells in healthy people across ages. Primed by a sample-barcoded 5' primer and a J-beta primer mix, a second PCR proceeded for 7 to 11 cycles. TCRdb called the 5' RACE reads again in MiXCR, with one record for every CDR3 protein. The repertoire holds 800,000 or so distinct CDR3 sequences, 55% to 65% seen once, with 25% to 35% in the top ten. The sequencing input was blood. These receptors all come from a man aged 25 to 40 in good health.

This chain connects TRBV6-2 or TRBV6-3 to TRBJ2-1; 8 bases fit TRBD1. Unmatched junction bases numbered 8, after V lost 3 bases and J lost 13 bases. CDR3 length equals 13 residues. Germline V CDR1 and CDR2: MNHEY, SVGEGT. The CDR3 loop is CASSYSDRGHQFF. The CDR3 DNA reads TGTGCCAGCAGTTATAGTGACAGGGGACATCAGTTCTTC.

The J gene is TRBJ1-2, the V gene TRBV20-1; TRBD1 is a possible D gene (5 bases). The CDR3 totals 13 residues. Germline lookup yields CDR1 DFQATT and CDR2 SNEGSKA (reference sequence). The ends were cut back, 6 bases at V and 2 bases at J, with 13 bases in the middle. Here the CDR3 reads CSAGTPGNYGYTF. The CDR3 region has the DNA TGCAGTGCCGGGACTCCGGGGAACTATGGCTACACCTTC.

The sample holds a few counts of this clonotype. This sequence joins TRBV5-1 and TRBJ2-7; 9 nucleotides align to TRBD1. Looked up from germline, CDR1 is SGHRS and CDR2 is YFSETQ. The ends lost 3 bases at V and 2 bases at J; junction bases unmatched: 6. The CDR3 sequence is 15 residues long. CDR3 coding DNA: TGCGCCAGCAGCTCTTGGACAGGGGAGACCTACGAGCAGTACTTC. Amino acids: CASSSWTGETYEQYF.

The chain has TRBV25-1 and TRBJ1-2; 8 nucleotides agree with TRBD1. Unmatched junction bases numbered 9, after V lost 1 base and J lost 8 bases. The CDR3 is 15 amino acids. From germline, CDR1 is MGHDK and CDR2 SYGVNS. The CDR3 DNA sequence: TGTGCCAGCAGTGAATCGGCAGGGGGCGCGAAGGGCTACACCTTC. This codes for CASSESAGGAKGYTF.

The chain employs TRBV7-2 and TRBJ2-7, with D unresolved. The V gene lost 2 bases and the J gene lost 4 bases, with 9 bases spanning the gap. The CDR3 runs 13 residues. Germline CDR1 is SGHTA and CDR2 is FQGNSA. The CDR3 bases are TGTGCCAGCAGCTTATACAGTCAATACGAGCAGTACTTC. As protein: CASSLYSQYEQYF.

The chain couples TRBV2 to TRBJ2-4; weak D call: TRBD2 (5 bases). Trimming shortened V by 6 bases and J by 1 base, and 22 bases separated the two germline ends. Per the germline V gene, CDR1 is SNHLY and CDR2 is FYNNEI. The CDR3 spans 18 residues. For the CDR3, the DNA is TGTGCCAGCAGGCGTCCTCTACTGGAGCGCGGGGCCAAAAACATTCAGTACTTC. This sequence encodes CASRRPLLERGAKNIQYF.

Concerning this clonotype itself: One base away lies a much larger clone, so this may be a sequencing read error. V gene TRBV20-1 combines with J gene TRBJ2-3, with 9 bases identical to TRBD2. The CDR3 extends over 16 amino acids. Unmatched junction bases numbered 8, after V lost 2 bases and J lost 2 bases. Germline loops: CDR1 DFQATT, CDR2 SNEGSKA (reference sequence). The CDR3 nucleotides are TGCAGTGCTAGAAAATTAGCGGGGGAGACCACAGATACGCAGTATTTT. It yields the protein CSARKLAGETTDTQYF.

The CDR3 bases are TGCAGTGCCCGGTGGCGGGGCCTCTCCTACGAGCAGTACTTC. This gives the protein CSARWRGLSYEQYF. This chain links TRBV20-1 with TRBJ2-4, with TRBD2 as a possible D gene (6 bases). The DNA end is more similar to TRBJ2-7, so the J call may be wrong. There are 14 residues in the CDR3. Germline V CDR1 and CDR2: DFQATT, SNEGSKA (reference sequence).

The gene calls are TRBV7-2 and TRBJ2-3; perhaps TRBD2 as D (7 bases). There are 16 residues in the CDR3. Germline V gene data show CDR1 as SGHTA and CDR2 as FQGNSA. V was shortened by 4 bases and J by 6 bases, with 20 bases between the two germline ends. CDR3 nucleotide sequence: TGTGCCAGCAGCTATTTGGGCGGGGGCGTTGGCGATACGCAGTATTTT. Its translation is CASSYLGGGVGDTQYF.